These T cell receptor beta chains were read from a single sample in a study of blood T cell repertoires in COVID-19. Here immunoSEQ multiplex PCR was the method, and the copy in TCRdb shows in-frame clones only, minus some. Among under 300,000 clones listed, more than 60% were seen once. Sequencing was carried out using peripheral blood. These receptors all come from a woman in her forties with active or convalescent COVID-19. The CDR3 runs from the conserved cysteine through the conserved F or W. The D gene is left open where the match is weak. Where a row states a size, it is once, few, many or the class of an expanded clone; other rows omit it.

d_gene: NA
j_gene: TRBJ1-2
abundance: few
v_gene: TRBV28
CDR3nt: TGTGCCAGCAGTTTAGTAGGGGATGGTGGCTACACCTTC
CDR3aa: CASSLVGDGGYTF

d_gene: NA
j_gene: TRBJ2-3
abundance: NA
v_gene: TRBV10-2
CDR3nt: TGCGCCAGCAGTGAGCCCGGGACAGATACGCAGTATTTT
CDR3aa: CASSEPGTDTQYF

d_gene: TRBD2
j_gene: TRBJ2-7
abundance: few
v_gene: TRBV12-5
CDR3nt: TGTGCTAGTGGTCCCCGGGGAGGGACCTACGAGCAGTACTTC
CDR3aa: CASGPRGGTYEQYF

d_gene: NA
j_gene: TRBJ2-7
abundance: NA
v_gene: TRBV3-1/TRBV3-2
CDR3nt: TGTGCCAGCAGCCAAGGTACAGGCTCCTACGAGCAGTACTTC
CDR3aa: CASSQGTGSYEQYF

d_gene: NA
j_gene: TRBJ1-1
abundance: NA
v_gene: TRBV19
CDR3nt: TGTGCCAGTAGTTCTACAGGAATACTAAACACTGAAGCTTTCTTT
CDR3aa: CASSSTGILNTEAFF

d_gene: NA
j_gene: TRBJ2-3
abundance: NA
v_gene: TRBV7-9
CDR3nt: TGTGCCAGCAGCTTAACTAGCTGGGGCACAGATACGCAGTATTTT
CDR3aa: CASSLTSWGTDTQYF

d_gene: TRBD2
j_gene: TRBJ2-1
abundance: NA
v_gene: TRBV5-1
CDR3nt: TGCGCCAGCAGCCCCTACGGGGGGGGCCGGGTTTACAATGAGCAGTTCTTC
CDR3aa: CASSPYGGGRVYNEQFF

d_gene: NA
j_gene: TRBJ2-5
abundance: NA
v_gene: TRBV15
CDR3nt: TGTGCCACCAGCACAAGCGGCGGAGTAGCGACCCAGTACTTC
CDR3aa: CATSTSGGVATQYF

d_gene: NA
j_gene: TRBJ2-5
abundance: NA
v_gene: TRBV7-3
CDR3nt: TGTGCCAGCAGCTGGGCAGGGCAAGAGACCCAGTACTTC
CDR3aa: CASSWAGQETQYF

d_gene: TRBD2
j_gene: TRBJ2-1
abundance: NA
v_gene: TRBV10-1
CDR3nt: TGCGCCAGCAGTGAACTAGCGGGCTGGGGGGAGCAGTTCTTC
CDR3aa: CASSELAGWGEQFF

d_gene: NA
j_gene: TRBJ2-5
abundance: NA
v_gene: TRBV6-2/TRBV6-3
CDR3nt: TGTGCCAGCAGTAGAGGCCAAGAGACCCAGTACTTC
CDR3aa: CASSRGQETQYF

d_gene: NA
j_gene: TRBJ1-4
abundance: NA
v_gene: TRBV28
CDR3nt: TGTGCCAGCAGTTTCGGAGGGACGGGTAATGAAAAACTGTTTTTT
CDR3aa: CASSFGGTGNEKLFF

d_gene: TRBD1
j_gene: TRBJ1-1
abundance: NA
v_gene: TRBV6-6
CDR3nt: TGTGCCAGCAGTACGCTACAGGGGGGAACTGAAGCTTTCTTT
CDR3aa: CASSTLQGGTEAFF

d_gene: TRBD1
j_gene: TRBJ2-1
abundance: NA
v_gene: TRBV11-2
CDR3nt: TGTGCCAGCAGCCCCTACAGGGGTAAAAATGAGCAGTTCTTC
CDR3aa: CASSPYRGKNEQFF

d_gene: TRBD1
j_gene: TRBJ1-2
abundance: NA
v_gene: TRBV28
CDR3nt: TGTGCCAGCGGGGACAGGGCCTACTATGGCTACACCTTC
CDR3aa: CASGDRAYYGYTF

d_gene: NA
j_gene: TRBJ1-1
abundance: NA
v_gene: TRBV6-2/TRBV6-3
CDR3nt: TGTGCCAGCAGTTTGGGACAAATCAAGGAAGCTTTCTTT
CDR3aa: CASSLGQIKEAFF

d_gene: NA
j_gene: TRBJ1-3
abundance: few
v_gene: TRBV7-9
CDR3nt: TGTGCCAGCAGCTTATCCTACAGGGTGACATCTGGAAACACCATATATTTT
CDR3aa: CASSLSYRVTSGNTIYF

d_gene: NA
j_gene: TRBJ1-1
abundance: NA
v_gene: TRBV3-1/TRBV3-2
CDR3nt: TGTGCCAGCAACCTATTAGGGGTGAACACTGAAGCTTTCTTT
CDR3aa: CASNLLGVNTEAFF

d_gene: TRBD1
j_gene: TRBJ1-2
abundance: NA
v_gene: TRBV5-1
CDR3nt: TGCGCCAGCAGCTTCGACAGGGGGCTCGGCTATGGCTACACCTTC
CDR3aa: CASSFDRGLGYGYTF

d_gene: NA
j_gene: TRBJ1-1
abundance: NA
v_gene: TRBV9
CDR3nt: TGTGCCAGCAGCGTGAGAACGGACACTGAAGCTTTCTTT
CDR3aa: CASSVRTDTEAFF

d_gene: NA
j_gene: TRBJ1-5
abundance: NA
v_gene: TRBV28
CDR3nt: TGTGCCAGCATGCCGGGGAATCAGCCCCAGCATTTT
CDR3aa: CASMPGNQPQHF

d_gene: NA
j_gene: TRBJ2-1
abundance: NA
v_gene: TRBV6-5
CDR3nt: TGTGCCAGCAGCCGTAGCCAAAATGAGCAGTTCTTC
CDR3aa: CASSRSQNEQFF

d_gene: TRBD1
j_gene: TRBJ1-5
abundance: NA
v_gene: TRBV5-1
CDR3nt: TGCGCCAGCAGCTTGACAGGGGATAGCAATCAGCCCCAGCATTTT
CDR3aa: CASSLTGDSNQPQHF

d_gene: TRBD1
j_gene: TRBJ2-5
abundance: NA
v_gene: TRBV3-1/TRBV3-2
CDR3nt: TGTGCCAGCAGCCAAGGAGGGACAGGGGTGCTCCAAGAGACCCAGTACTTC
CDR3aa: CASSQGGTGVLQETQYF

d_gene: TRBD1
j_gene: TRBJ1-4
abundance: NA
v_gene: TRBV10-3
CDR3nt: TGTGCCATCAGTGAGTCGGGACAGGCGGATGAAAAACTGTTTTTT
CDR3aa: CAISESGQADEKLFF

d_gene: TRBD1
j_gene: TRBJ1-3
abundance: once
v_gene: TRBV13
CDR3nt: TGTGCCAGCAGCCACAGGGGGCAGTCTGGAAACACCATATATTTT
CDR3aa: CASSHRGQSGNTIYF

d_gene: NA
j_gene: TRBJ1-1
abundance: NA
v_gene: TRBV27
CDR3nt: TGTGCCAGCAGTTTCAAGGAGCTTGTTGAAGCTTTCTTT
CDR3aa: CASSFKELVEAFF

d_gene: NA
j_gene: TRBJ1-1
abundance: NA
v_gene: TRBV7-8
CDR3nt: TGTGCCAGCAGCTTAACGGCAGGGAACACTGAAGCTTTCTTT
CDR3aa: CASSLTAGNTEAFF

d_gene: NA
j_gene: TRBJ2-5
abundance: NA
v_gene: TRBV4-1
CDR3nt: TGCGCCAGCAGCCAAGTGACTTTCTCAGAGACCCAGTACTTC
CDR3aa: CASSQVTFSETQYF

d_gene: NA
j_gene: TRBJ1-2
abundance: NA
v_gene: TRBV7-9
CDR3nt: TGTGCCAGCAGCTTAGCGGGCCTACAGGGAGTGGCAGGCTACACCTTC
CDR3aa: CASSLAGLQGVAGYTF

d_gene: NA
j_gene: TRBJ1-3
abundance: NA
v_gene: TRBV7-9
CDR3nt: TGTGCCAGCAGCTTAAGCAACTCTGGAAACACCATATATTTT
CDR3aa: CASSLSNSGNTIYF

d_gene: TRBD1
j_gene: TRBJ1-2
abundance: NA
v_gene: TRBV30
CDR3nt: TGTGCCTGGGCAGGGGACAGGGATGACTATGGCTACACCTTC
CDR3aa: CAWAGDRDDYGYTF

d_gene: NA
j_gene: TRBJ1-1
abundance: NA
v_gene: TRBV2
CDR3nt: TGTGCCTCGGGGCGGGAAGTAGAAGCTTTCTTT
CDR3aa: CASGREVEAFF

d_gene: NA
j_gene: TRBJ1-6
abundance: NA
v_gene: TRBV11-2
CDR3nt: TGTGCCAGCAGCGTAAACACAGGGACCCCCCACTTT
CDR3aa: CASSVNTGTPHF

d_gene: NA
j_gene: TRBJ1-5
abundance: NA
v_gene: TRBV6-5
CDR3nt: TGTGCCAGCAAGTGGCAGGGTGGACAGCCCCAGCATTTT
CDR3aa: CASKWQGGQPQHF

d_gene: NA
j_gene: TRBJ2-5
abundance: few
v_gene: TRBV7-7
CDR3nt: TGTGCTAGCAGCCAAGGGACTTCCTTCGGCGAGACCCAGTACTTC
CDR3aa: CASSQGTSFGETQYF

d_gene: NA
j_gene: TRBJ1-3
abundance: NA
v_gene: TRBV11-2
CDR3nt: TGTGCCAGCAGCTTAGGGGGCGCGAGTGGAAACACCATATATTTT
CDR3aa: CASSLGGASGNTIYF

d_gene: NA
j_gene: TRBJ1-1
abundance: NA
v_gene: TRBV30
CDR3nt: TGTGCCTGGAGTGATCGGGGCACTGAAGCTTTCTTT
CDR3aa: CAWSDRGTEAFF

d_gene: NA
j_gene: TRBJ2-2
abundance: many
v_gene: TRBV7-7
CDR3nt: TGTGCTAGCAGCTCCTCGGGGGACACCGGGGAGCTGTTTTTT
CDR3aa: CASSSSGDTGELFF

d_gene: TRBD1
j_gene: TRBJ1-6
abundance: NA
v_gene: TRBV5-4
CDR3nt: TGTGCCAGCAGCTTGGGACAGGGGGCGAGGAATTCACCCCTCCACTTT
CDR3aa: CASSLGQGARNSPLHF

d_gene: NA
j_gene: TRBJ1-5
abundance: once
v_gene: TRBV28
CDR3nt: TGTGCCAGCAGCGCGGGGGGTAGCAATCAGCCCCAGCATTTT
CDR3aa: CASSAGGSNQPQHF

d_gene: NA
j_gene: TRBJ1-2
abundance: NA
v_gene: TRBV28
CDR3nt: TGTGCCAGCAGGAACCGGCCCGAGGGAGTCGGCTATGGCTACACCTTC
CDR3aa: CASRNRPEGVGYGYTF

d_gene: TRBD1
j_gene: TRBJ1-6
abundance: NA
v_gene: TRBV28
CDR3nt: TGTGCCAGCAGTCCCAGGGGGCGGTACGTCACACCCCTCCACTTT
CDR3aa: CASSPRGRYVTPLHF

d_gene: TRBD2
j_gene: TRBJ2-3
abundance: NA
v_gene: TRBV3-1/TRBV3-2
CDR3nt: TGTGCCAGCTCCGGGGGGAACACAGATACGCAGTATTTT
CDR3aa: CASSGGNTDTQYF

d_gene: NA
j_gene: TRBJ1-2
abundance: NA
v_gene: TRBV30
CDR3nt: TGTGCCTGGAGTGTAGCTCTAATATATGGCTACACCTTC
CDR3aa: CAWSVALIYGYTF

d_gene: TRBD2
j_gene: TRBJ2-7
abundance: NA
v_gene: TRBV18
CDR3nt: TGTGCCAGCTCACCACTGAGCGGGGGGCGTTCCTACGAGCAGTACTTC
CDR3aa: CASSPLSGGRSYEQYF

d_gene: NA
j_gene: TRBJ1-1
abundance: NA
v_gene: TRBV14
CDR3nt: TGTGCCAGCAGCCAAGTAGCGGGAACCGACACTGAAGCTTTCTTT
CDR3aa: CASSQVAGTDTEAFF

d_gene: NA
j_gene: TRBJ1-3
abundance: NA
v_gene: TRBV7-6
CDR3nt: TGTGCCAGCAGCCCAGGGGTGACCTCTGGAAACACCATATATTTT
CDR3aa: CASSPGVTSGNTIYF

d_gene: TRBD1
j_gene: TRBJ1-1
abundance: NA
v_gene: TRBV5-6
CDR3nt: TGTGCCAGCAGCTTGGCCCCGACAGGGGGTCATACTGAAGCTTTCTTT
CDR3aa: CASSLAPTGGHTEAFF

d_gene: NA
j_gene: TRBJ1-2
abundance: NA
v_gene: TRBV12-3/TRBV12-4
CDR3nt: TGTGCCAGCAGTTTAAGACAGGTCTATGGCTACACCTTC
CDR3aa: CASSLRQVYGYTF

d_gene: NA
j_gene: TRBJ2-3
abundance: NA
v_gene: TRBV30
CDR3nt: TGTGCCTGCGAGAAGGGGGCGGGATCCTGGGATACGCAGTATTTT
CDR3aa: CACEKGAGSWDTQYF